The clone carrying this T cell receptor beta chain was observed many times. Antigen: not known. This entry is derived from a study of CD8 T cells in ankylosing spondylitis. TCRdb ran MiXCR on the 5' RACE reads and lists one entry per CDR3 protein. The sample lists roughly 91,000 distinct CDR3 sequences; about 8% were seen once. Whole-study results and caveats: It was reported that disease-linked clones were significantly enriched in matched ankylosing spondylitis synovial fluid. As for the disease-linked clones, they showed a CD8+ phenotype and occurred at relatively low frequencies in peripheral blood. Several highly homologous variants formed a TCR beta motif that appeared characteristic of ankylosing spondylitis blood.

This CDR3 has 14 amino acids. The germline V and J ends were trimmed by 0 bases and 8 bases, with 11 bases remaining between them. The germline V gene encodes CDR1 ENHRY and CDR2 SYGVKD. This receptor was obtained from a male donor with ankylosing spondylitis or in good health (not recorded which). Input material: blood, either unsorted or a sorted T cell fraction (not recorded which). J is TRBJ2-1 and V is TRBV10-3, with D possibly being TRBD2 (5 bases). CDR3 bases: TGTGCCATCAGTGAGTCGCTAGCCAACGATGAGCAGTTCTTC. Protein sequence: CAISESLANDEQFF.